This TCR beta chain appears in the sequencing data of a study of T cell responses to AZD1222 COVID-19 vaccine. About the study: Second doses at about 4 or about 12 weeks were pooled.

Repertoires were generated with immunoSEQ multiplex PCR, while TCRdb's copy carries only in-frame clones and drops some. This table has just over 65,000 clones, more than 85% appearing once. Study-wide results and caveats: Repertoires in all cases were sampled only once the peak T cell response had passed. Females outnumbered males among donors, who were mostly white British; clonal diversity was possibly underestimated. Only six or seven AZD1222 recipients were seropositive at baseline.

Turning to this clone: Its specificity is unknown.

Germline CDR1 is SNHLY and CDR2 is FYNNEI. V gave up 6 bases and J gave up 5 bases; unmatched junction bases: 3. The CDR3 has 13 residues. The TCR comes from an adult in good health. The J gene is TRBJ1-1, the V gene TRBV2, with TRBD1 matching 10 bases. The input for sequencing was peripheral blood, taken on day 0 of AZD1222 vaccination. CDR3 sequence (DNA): TGTGCCAGCAGCCGGGACAGGGGAACTGAAGCTTTCTTT. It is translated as CASSRDRGTEAFF.